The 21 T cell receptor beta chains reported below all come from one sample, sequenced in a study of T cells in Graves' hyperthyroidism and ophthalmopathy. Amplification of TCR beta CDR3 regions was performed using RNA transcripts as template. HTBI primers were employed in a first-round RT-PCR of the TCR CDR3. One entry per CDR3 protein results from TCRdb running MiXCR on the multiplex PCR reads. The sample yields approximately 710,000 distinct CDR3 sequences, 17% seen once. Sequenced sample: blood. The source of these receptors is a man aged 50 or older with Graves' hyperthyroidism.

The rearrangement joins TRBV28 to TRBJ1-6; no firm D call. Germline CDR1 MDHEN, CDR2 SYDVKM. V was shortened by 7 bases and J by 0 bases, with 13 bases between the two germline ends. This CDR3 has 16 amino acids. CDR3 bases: TGTGCCAGCACCGAAACCATAAGCTCCTATAATTCACCCCTCCACTTT. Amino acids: CASTETISSYNSPLHF.

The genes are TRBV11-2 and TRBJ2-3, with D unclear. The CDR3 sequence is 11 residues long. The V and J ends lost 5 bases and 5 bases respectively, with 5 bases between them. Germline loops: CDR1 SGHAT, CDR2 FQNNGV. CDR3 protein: CASSPKDTQYF. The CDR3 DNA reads TGTGCCAGCAGCCCTAAAGATACGCAGTATTTT.

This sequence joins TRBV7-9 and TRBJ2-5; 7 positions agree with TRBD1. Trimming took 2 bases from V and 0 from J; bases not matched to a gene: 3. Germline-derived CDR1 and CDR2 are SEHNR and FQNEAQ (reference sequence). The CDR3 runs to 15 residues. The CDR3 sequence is CASSLKQGNQETQYF. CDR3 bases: TGTGCCAGCAGCTTAAAACAGGGGAACCAAGAGACCCAGTACTTC. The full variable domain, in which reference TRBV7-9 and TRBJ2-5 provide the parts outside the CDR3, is DTGVSQNPRHKITKRGQNVTFRCDPISEHNRLYWYRQTLGQGPEFLTYFQNEAQLEKSRLLSDRFSAERPKGSFSTLEIQRTEQGDSAMYLCASSLKQGNQETQYFGPGTRLLVL.

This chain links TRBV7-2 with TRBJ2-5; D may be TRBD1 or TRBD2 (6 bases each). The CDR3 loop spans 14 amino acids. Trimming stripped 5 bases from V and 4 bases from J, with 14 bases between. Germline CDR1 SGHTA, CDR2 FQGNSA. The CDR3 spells CASSGPEGGETQYF. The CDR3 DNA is TGTGCCAGCAGCGGCCCGGAGGGGGGAGAGACCCAGTACTTC.

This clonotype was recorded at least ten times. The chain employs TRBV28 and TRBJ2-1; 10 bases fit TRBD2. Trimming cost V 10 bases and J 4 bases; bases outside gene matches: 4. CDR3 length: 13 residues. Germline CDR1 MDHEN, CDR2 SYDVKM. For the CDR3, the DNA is TGTGCCACCGGGACTAGCGCTTACAATGAGCAGTTCTTC. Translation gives CATGTSAYNEQFF.

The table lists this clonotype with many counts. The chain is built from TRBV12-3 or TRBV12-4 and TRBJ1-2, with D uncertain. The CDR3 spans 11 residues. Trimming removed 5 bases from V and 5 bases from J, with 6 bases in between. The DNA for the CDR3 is TGTGCCAGCAGTCGCCGGTATGGCTACACCTTC. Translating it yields CASSRRYGYTF.

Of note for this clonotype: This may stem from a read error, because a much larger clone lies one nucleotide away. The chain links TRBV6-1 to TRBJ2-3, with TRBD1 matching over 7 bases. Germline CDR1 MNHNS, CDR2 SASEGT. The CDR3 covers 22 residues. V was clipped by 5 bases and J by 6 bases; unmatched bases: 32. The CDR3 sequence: CASSRRSTGFDGMVMVQDTQYF. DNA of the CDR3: TGTGCCAGCAGTCGACGATCGACAGGGTTTGATGGGATGGTCATGGTGCAGGATACGCAGTATTTT.

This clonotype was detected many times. The CDR3 DNA reads as TGTGCCAGCAGTTTGGTGCCAGGGAGAAATGGCTACACCTTC. As protein: CASSLVPGRNGYTF. The genes are TRBV28 and TRBJ1-2, with TRBD1 as a possible D gene (5 bases). This CDR3 is built from 14 residues. Germline V CDR1 and CDR2: MDHEN, SYDVKM. Trimming left V 3 bases short and J 6 bases short, with 14 bases between.

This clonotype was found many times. CDR3 residues: CASSLVSSDNEQYF. As DNA, the CDR3 is TGTGCCAGCAGCTTAGTAAGCAGCGACAACGAGCAGTACTTC. The V and J genes are TRBV11-2 and TRBJ2-7; D is unresolved. Germline-derived CDR1 and CDR2 are SGHAT and FQNNGV. The CDR3 sequence is 14 residues long. V lost 1 base and J lost 5, with 12 bases in between. The whole variable domain, remainder taken from reference TRBV11-2 and TRBJ2-7, is EAGVAQSPRYKIIEKRQSVAFWCNPISGHATLYWYQQILGQGPKLLIQFQNNGVVDDSQLPKDRFSAERLKGVDSTLKIQPAKLEDSAVYLCASSLVSSDNEQYFGPGTRLTVT.

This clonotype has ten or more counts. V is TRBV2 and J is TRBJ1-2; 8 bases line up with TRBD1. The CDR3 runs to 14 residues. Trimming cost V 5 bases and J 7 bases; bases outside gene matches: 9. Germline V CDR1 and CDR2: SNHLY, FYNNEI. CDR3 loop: CASSLGQGHGGYTF. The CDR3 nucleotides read TGTGCCAGCAGTCTAGGACAGGGCCATGGTGGCTACACCTTC.

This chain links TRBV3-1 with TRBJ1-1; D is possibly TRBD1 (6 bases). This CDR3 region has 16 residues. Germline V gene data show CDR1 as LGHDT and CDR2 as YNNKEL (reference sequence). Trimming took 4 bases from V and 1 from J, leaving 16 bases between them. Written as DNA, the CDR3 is TGTGCCAGCAGCCTAATTACCAGGGGATCGAACACTGAAGCTTTCTTT. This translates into CASSLITRGSNTEAFF.

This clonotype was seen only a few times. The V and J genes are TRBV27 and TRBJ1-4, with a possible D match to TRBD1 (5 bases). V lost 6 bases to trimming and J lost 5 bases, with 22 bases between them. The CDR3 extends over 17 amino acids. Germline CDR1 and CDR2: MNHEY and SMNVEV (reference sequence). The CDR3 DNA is TGTGCCAGCAGCCCACTTACCCCGTCGGGGGTGAATGAAAAACTGTTTTTT. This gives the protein CASSPLTPSGVNEKLFF.

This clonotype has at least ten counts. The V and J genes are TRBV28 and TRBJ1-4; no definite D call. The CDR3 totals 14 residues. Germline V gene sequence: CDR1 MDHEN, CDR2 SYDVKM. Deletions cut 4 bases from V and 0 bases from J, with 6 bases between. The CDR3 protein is CASSSTPTNEKLFF. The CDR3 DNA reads TGTGCCAGCAGTTCGACGCCAACTAATGAAAAACTGTTTTTT.

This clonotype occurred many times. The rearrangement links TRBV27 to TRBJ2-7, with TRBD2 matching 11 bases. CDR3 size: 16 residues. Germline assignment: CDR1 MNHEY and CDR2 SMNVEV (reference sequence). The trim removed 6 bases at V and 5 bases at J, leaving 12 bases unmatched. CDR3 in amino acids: CASSPLRTSGFNEQYF. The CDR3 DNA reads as TGTGCCAGCAGCCCTCTCCGGACTAGCGGGTTCAACGAGCAGTACTTC.

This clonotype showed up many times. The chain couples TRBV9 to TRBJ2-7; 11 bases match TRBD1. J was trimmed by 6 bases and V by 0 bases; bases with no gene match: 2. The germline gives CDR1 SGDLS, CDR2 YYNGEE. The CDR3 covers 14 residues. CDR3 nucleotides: TGTGCCAGCAGCGTAGTGGGGACAGGGGGCGAGCAGTACTTC. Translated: CASSVVGTGGEQYF.

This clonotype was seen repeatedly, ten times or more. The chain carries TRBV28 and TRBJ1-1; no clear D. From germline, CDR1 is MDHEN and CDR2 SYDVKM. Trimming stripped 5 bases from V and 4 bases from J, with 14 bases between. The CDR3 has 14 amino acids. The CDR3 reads CASSLPILATEAFF. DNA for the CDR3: TGTGCCAGCAGTCTCCCCATACTGGCCACTGAAGCTTTCTTT.

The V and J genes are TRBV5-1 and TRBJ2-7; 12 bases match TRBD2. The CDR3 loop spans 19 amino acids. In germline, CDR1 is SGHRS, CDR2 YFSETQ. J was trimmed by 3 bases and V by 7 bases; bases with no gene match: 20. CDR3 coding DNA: TGCGCCAGCGGCGCCTCGACTAGCGGGAGTTCCTCTGCTAACTACGAGCAGTACTTC. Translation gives CASGASTSGSSSANYEQYF.

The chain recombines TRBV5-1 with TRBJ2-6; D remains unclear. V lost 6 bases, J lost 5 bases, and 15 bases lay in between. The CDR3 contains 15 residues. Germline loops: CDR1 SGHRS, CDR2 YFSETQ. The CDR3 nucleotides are TGCGCCAGCACCGTTGGGTCCCTCTGGGCCAACGTCCTGACTTTC. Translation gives CASTVGSLWANVLTF.

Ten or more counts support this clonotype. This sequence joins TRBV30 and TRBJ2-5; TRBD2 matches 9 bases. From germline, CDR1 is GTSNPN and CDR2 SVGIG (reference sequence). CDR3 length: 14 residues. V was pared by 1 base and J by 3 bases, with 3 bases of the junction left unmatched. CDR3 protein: CAWSEVAGEETQYF. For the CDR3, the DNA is TGTGCCTGGAGTGAAGTAGCGGGAGAAGAGACCCAGTACTTC.

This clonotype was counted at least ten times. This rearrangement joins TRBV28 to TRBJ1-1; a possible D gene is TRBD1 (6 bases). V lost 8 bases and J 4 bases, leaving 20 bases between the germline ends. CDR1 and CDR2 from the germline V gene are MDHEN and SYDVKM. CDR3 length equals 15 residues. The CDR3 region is CASGSIGGSFTEAFF. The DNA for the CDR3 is TGTGCCAGCGGCTCTATCGGGGGCTCGTTCACTGAAGCTTTCTTT.

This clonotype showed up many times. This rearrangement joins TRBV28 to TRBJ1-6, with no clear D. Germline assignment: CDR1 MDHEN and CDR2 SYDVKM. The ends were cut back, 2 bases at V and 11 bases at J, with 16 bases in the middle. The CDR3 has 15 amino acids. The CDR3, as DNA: TGTGCCAGCAGTTTAAGGGCCCAGGTCTTCCCACCCCTCCACTTT. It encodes CASSLRAQVFPPLHF.